What follows are 5 T cell receptor beta chains derived from one specimen sequenced in a study of T cell responses to AZD1222 COVID-19 vaccine. Here immunoSEQ multiplex PCR was the method, and the copy in TCRdb shows in-frame clones only, minus some. The table records around 94,000 clones, about 88% of them present only once. The input for sequencing was peripheral blood, taken on day 0 of AZD1222 vaccination. Source of these receptors: an adult in good health.

The chain links TRBV24-1 to TRBJ2-2, with D unclear. V was clipped by 11 bases and J by 3 bases, with 12 bases between them. The CDR3 is 13 amino acids. In germline, CDR1 is KGHDR, CDR2 SFDVKD. The DNA of the CDR3 is TGTGCCATTTTCTCCTTGTACACCGGGGAGCTGTTTTTT. This codes for CAIFSLYTGELFF.

The chain uses TRBV27 and TRBJ1-1, with TRBD1 as a possible D gene (5 bases). The V gene lost 4 bases and the J gene lost 1 base, with 10 bases spanning the gap. Per germline, CDR1 MNHEY and CDR2 SMNVEV (reference sequence). CDR3 length: 14 residues. CDR3 in amino acids: CASSSRDSNTEAFF. CDR3 sequence (DNA): TGTGCCAGCAGTTCCAGGGATTCGAACACTGAAGCTTTCTTT.

This rearrangement joins TRBV27 to TRBJ2-1; the match to TRBD2 covers 7 bases. V was clipped by 8 bases and J by 6 bases; unmatched bases: 10. CDR3 length: 14 amino acids. Germline CDR1 reads MNHEY; CDR2 reads SMNVEV (reference sequence). CDR3: CASQSPGGFNEQFF. DNA for the CDR3: TGTGCCAGCCAATCTCCGGGAGGCTTCAATGAGCAGTTCTTC.

The chain joins TRBV7-9 to TRBJ2-7, with 11 bases identical to TRBD2. V shed 4 bases, J shed 4 bases, and the junction held 6 bases outside the gene matches. The length of the CDR3 is 15 residues. The germline gives CDR1 SEHNR, CDR2 FQNEAQ (reference sequence). The CDR3 DNA follows: TGTGCCAGCAGCTCAGCGACTAGCGGGATGTACGAGCAGTACTTC. It specifies CASSSATSGMYEQYF.

The CDR3 coding sequence is TGTGCCAGCAGCTTCGACTGGGGCGAGCAGTACTTC. Residues: CASSFDWGEQYF. V and J are TRBV7-9 and TRBJ2-7; no reliable D call. There are 12 residues in the CDR3. Per the germline V gene, CDR1 is SEHNR and CDR2 is FQNEAQ (reference sequence). V was pared by 3 bases and J by 6 bases, with 9 bases between.